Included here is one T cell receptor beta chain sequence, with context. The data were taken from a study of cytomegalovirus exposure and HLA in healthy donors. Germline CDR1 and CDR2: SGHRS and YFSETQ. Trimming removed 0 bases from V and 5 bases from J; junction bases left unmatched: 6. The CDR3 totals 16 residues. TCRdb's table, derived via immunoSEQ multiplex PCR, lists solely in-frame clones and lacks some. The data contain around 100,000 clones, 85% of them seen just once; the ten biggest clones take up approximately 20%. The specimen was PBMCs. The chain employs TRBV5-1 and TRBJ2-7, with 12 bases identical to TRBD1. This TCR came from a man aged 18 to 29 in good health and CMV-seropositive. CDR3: CASSLGGTGGFNEQYF. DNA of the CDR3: TGCGCCAGCAGCTTGGGAGGGACAGGGGGCTTTAACGAGCAGTACTTC. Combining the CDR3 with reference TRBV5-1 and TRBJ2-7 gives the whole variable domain KAGVTQTPRYLIKTRGQQVTLSCSPISGHRSVSWYQQTPGQGLQFLFEYFSETQRNKGNFPGRFSGRQFSNSRSEMNVSTLELGDSALYLCASSLGGTGGFNEQYFGPGTRLTVT.